This is a list of T cell receptor beta chains from one sample in a study of cytomegalovirus exposure and HLA in healthy donors. The table came from immunoSEQ multiplex PCR; TCRdb's copy has only in-frame clones and leaves some out. Here the sample spans hundreds of thousands of clones, roughly 85% being singletons. Sequenced input: PBMCs. These receptors came from a male donor in good health and CMV-seronegative. Each CDR3 is given with its conserved first and last residue. A D gene is named only where the DNA matches it firmly. Clone size is given for some rows only: seen once, a few or many times, or a class if the clone is expanded.

j_gene | abundance | d_gene | v_gene | CDR3nt | CDR3aa
TRBJ2-7 | few | TRBD2 | TRBV2 | TGTGCCAGCAGCGGGACTAGCGGGACCGAGCAGTACTTC | CASSGTSGTEQYF
TRBJ1-1 | . | . | TRBV4-1 | TGCGCCAGCAGCCAAGACACTGGAGTGTACAATGAAGCTTTCTTT | CASSQDTGVYNEAFF
TRBJ1-1 | many | . | TRBV6-7 | TGTGCCAGCAGTTCCCCCTCCCAGGATGGGCACACTGAAGCTTTCTTT | CASSSPSQDGHTEAFF
TRBJ1-1 | . | . | TRBV7-2 | TGTGCCAGCAGCTTAGATGACTTGACTGAAGCTTTCTTT | CASSLDDLTEAFF
TRBJ2-1 | . | TRBD1 | TRBV14 | TGTGCCAGCAGCCCTCTCAGGGACAGGGGGCGAATTGAGCAGTTCTTC | CASSPLRDRGRIEQFF
TRBJ1-4 | . | TRBD1 | TRBV7-9 | TGTGCCAGCAGCCCCGGACAGGGCGATTTTAATGAAAAACTGTTTTTT | CASSPGQGDFNEKLFF
TRBJ2-7 | . | TRBD1 | TRBV25-1 | TGTGCCAGCAGTAACCAGGGGGCCTTTTCTTACGAGCAGTACTTC | CASSNQGAFSYEQYF
TRBJ2-3 | . | TRBD2 | TRBV7-2 | TGTGCCAGCAGCTCCCAGCGGGGGCACACAGATACGCAGTATTTT | CASSSQRGHTDTQYF
TRBJ1-1 | . | TRBD1 | TRBV9 | TGTGCCAGCAGCACCAAGGACAGGGGGCTAGGGAACACTGAAGCTTTCTTT | CASSTKDRGLGNTEAFF
TRBJ1-4 | . | . | TRBV5-1 | TGCGCCAGCAGCTTGGGAGGGACTAATGAAAAACTGTTTTTT | CASSLGGTNEKLFF
TRBJ2-2 | once | . | TRBV5-4 | TGTGCCAGCAGCCTCGGAGGTGTTGGGCTCGGGGAGCTGTTTTTT | CASSLGGVGLGELFF
TRBJ2-7 | . | TRBD2 | TRBV10-2 | TGCGCCAGCCTACCGGGCGGGGGGGGCCTCTACGAGCAGTACTTC | CASLPGGGGLYEQYF
TRBJ2-5 | . | . | TRBV19 | TGTGCCAGTAGTATAATCTTACAAGAGACCCAGTACTTC | CASSIILQETQYF
TRBJ2-1 | . | . | TRBV25-1 | TGTGCCAGCAGTGAATGGGCGGGGGCAGGTGAGCAGTTCTTC | CASSEWAGAGEQFF
TRBJ2-3 | . | TRBD2 | TRBV4-2 | TGTGCCAGCAGCCAAGGGCTAGCGGGAGCAGATACGCAGTATTTT | CASSQGLAGADTQYF
TRBJ1-4 | once | . | TRBV5-4 | TGTGCCAGCAGTGCGGGACCAACTAATGAAAAACTGTTTTTT | CASSAGPTNEKLFF
TRBJ1-1 | . | . | TRBV21-1 | TGTGCCAGCAGCAAAGGGGGGCCAGGGCGCCGTCTGAACACTACTGAAGCTTTCTTT | CASSKGGPGRRLNTTEAFF
TRBJ1-3 | . | . | TRBV9 | TGTGCCAGCAGCGTATATTCCCGGGGTCTTGTTGCAGGAAACACCATATATTTT | CASSVYSRGLVAGNTIYF
TRBJ2-1 | . | . | TRBV27 | TGTGCCAGCAGTTTACTTCCGGCGGATGAGCAGTTCTTC | CASSLLPADEQFF
TRBJ2-7 | . | . | TRBV7-3 | TGTGCCAGCAGCTTAGACAGGGCGGGACACGAGCAGTACTTC | CASSLDRAGHEQYF
TRBJ1-5 | . | . | TRBV7-9 | TGTGCCAGCAGTCCAAGCAATCAGCCCCAGCATTTT | CASSPSNQPQHF
TRBJ2-1 | few | . | TRBV7-7 | TGTGCTAGCAGCCCCCTCCTCTCCTACAATGAGCAGTTCTTC | CASSPLLSYNEQFF
TRBJ1-2 | . | . | TRBV7-2 | TGTGCCAGCAGCCTCTCTCCCCTCCTCGGCTACACCTTC | CASSLSPLLGYTF
TRBJ2-7 | . | . | TRBV27 | TGTGCCAGCAGTTTAGACAGGAAGTACGAGCAGTACTTC | CASSLDRKYEQYF
TRBJ2-3 | . | TRBD1 | TRBV28 | TGTGCCAGCAGTTCCCCTTTGGACGGGACAGGGAACACAGATACGCAGTATTTT | CASSSPLDGTGNTDTQYF
TRBJ1-1 | . | . | TRBV5-1 | TGCCCTAGGGGCAGGGAATACAATGAAGCTTTCTTT | CPRGREYNEAFF
TRBJ2-7 | . | . | TRBV10-3 | TGTGCCATGGGGGCAGTGAATTTCGAGCAGTACTTC | CAMGAVNFEQYF
TRBJ1-6 | . | . | TRBV7-3 | TGTGCCAGCAGCTTGCAAACAGGGTGGGATTCACCCCTCCACTTT | CASSLQTGWDSPLHF
TRBJ2-7 | . | . | TRBV19 | TGTGCCAGCGGACTCAACGAGCAGTACTTC | CASGLNEQYF
TRBJ1-5 | few | . | TRBV19 | TGTGCCAGTAGTATCCGGGACAACAATCAGCCCCAGCATTTT | CASSIRDNNQPQHF
TRBJ1-2 | . | . | TRBV11-2 | TGTGCCAGCAGCTTGAGAGGATATGGCTACACCTTC | CASSLRGYGYTF
TRBJ2-1 | . | . | TRBV11-3 | TGTGCCAGCAGCTCCGGCGGCGGGCGGAATGAGCAGTTCTTC | CASSSGGGRNEQFF
TRBJ1-2 | . | . | TRBV28 | TGTGCCAGCACCCCCCTAAAAGACTATGGCTACACCTTC | CASTPLKDYGYTF
TRBJ1-1 | . | . | TRBV10-1 | TGCGCCAGCACCCACGGCGGGGGTTGGACTGAAGCTTTCTTT | CASTHGGGWTEAFF
TRBJ2-3 | . | . | TRBV7-9 | TGTGCCAGCAGCTTATTGGCAGGGGTGGCAGATACGCAGTATTTT | CASSLLAGVADTQYF
TRBJ2-1 | . | . | TRBV7-9 | TGTGCCAGCAGCCCACCTGACTACCCGAACGTCTATGAGCAGTTCTTC | CASSPPDYPNVYEQFF
TRBJ1-5 | . | TRBD1 | TRBV5-6 | TGTGCCAGCAGCGGGAGGGACAGGGGACAGCCCCAGCATTTT | CASSGRDRGQPQHF
TRBJ1-1 | . | . | TRBV9 | TGTGCCAGCAGCCCTAGTGGGACACTTCCCATAAGGGAAGCTTTCTTT | CASSPSGTLPIREAFF